The 23 T cell receptor beta chains below come from one sample, sequenced in a study of blood T cell repertoires in COVID-19. Generated by immunoSEQ multiplex PCR, the TCRdb table keeps only in-frame clones and is missing some. The sample holds some 150,000 clones, approximately 80% seen once. The sample consisted of peripheral blood. The receptor source for this set is a woman in her 70s with COVID-19, enrolled during active disease.

V usage is TRBV24-1 and J usage is TRBJ1-5; D ambiguous. This CDR3 is built from 13 residues. V was pared by 10 bases and J by 0 bases, with 9 bases between. The germline V gene encodes CDR1 KGHDR and CDR2 SFDVKD. The CDR3 DNA reads as TGTGCCACGGCTAGATCTAGCAATCAGCCCCAGCATTTT. It encodes CATARSSNQPQHF.

The V call is TRBV30, the J call TRBJ1-1; 8 positions agree with TRBD1. CDR1 is GTSNPN and CDR2 is SVGIG in the germline V gene (reference sequence). V shed 3 bases, J shed 11 bases, and the junction held 8 bases outside the gene matches. The CDR3 is 12 residues long. The CDR3 protein is CAWRYDRGMAFF. The CDR3 DNA sequence: TGTGCCTGGAGGTACGACAGGGGAATGGCTTTCTTT.

The gene calls are TRBV6-1 and TRBJ2-7, with 10 bases identical to TRBD2. The CDR3 contains 15 residues. Germline-derived CDR1 and CDR2 are MNHNS and SASEGT. J gave up 2 bases and V 2 bases, and 3 bases lay outside the gene matches. The CDR3 sequence: CASSEFTSGAYEQYV. The DNA for the CDR3 is TGTGCCAGCAGTGAATTTACTAGCGGGGCCTACGAGCAGTACGTC.

The J gene is TRBJ1-6, the V gene TRBV5-5; D remains ambiguous. The V gene's germline CDR1 is SGHKS and CDR2 YYEKEE (reference sequence). Trimming took 4 bases from V and 11 from J, leaving 16 bases between them. This CDR3 has 14 residues. The CDR3 coding sequence is TGTGCCAGCAGCCTCCAAGGCGCGGTGGCACCCCTCCACTTT. Translated: CASSLQGAVAPLHF.

The chain uses TRBV19 and TRBJ1-1; no definite D call. The CDR3 extends over 15 amino acids. Trimming removed 6 bases from V and 4 bases from J, with 18 bases in between. Germline values: CDR1 LNHDA, CDR2 SQIVND (reference sequence). This CDR3 is CASSLLAPRGTEAFF. The DNA for the CDR3 is TGTGCCAGTAGCCTCCTAGCCCCGAGAGGCACTGAAGCTTTCTTT.

The rearrangement uses TRBV19 and TRBJ1-5, with 8 bases fitting TRBD1. From germline, CDR1 is LNHDA and CDR2 SQIVND (reference sequence). CDR3 length: 16 amino acids. The J segment lost 6 bases and the V segment lost 5 bases, leaving 12 bases of the junction unmatched. The CDR3 here is CASSSLDRGSSQPQHF. The CDR3 bases are TGTGCCAGTAGTTCCCTAGACAGGGGATCAAGTCAGCCCCAGCATTTT.

The chain combines TRBV5-1 with TRBJ1-6; D unresolved. V dropped 0 bases and J dropped 9 bases, with 10 bases sitting between them. CDR1 SGHRS and CDR2 YFSETQ come from the germline V gene. The CDR3 length is 14 residues. The DNA for the CDR3 is TGCGCCAGCAGCTTGGACCCGGCGGCTTCACCCCTCCACTTT. It yields the protein CASSLDPAASPLHF. The full variable domain, its missing parts supplied by reference TRBV5-1 and TRBJ1-6, is KAGVTQTPRYLIKTRGQQVTLSCSPISGHRSVSWYQQTPGQGLQFLFEYFSETQRNKGNFPGRFSGRQFSNSRSEMNVSTLELGDSALYLCASSLDPAASPLHFGNGTRLTVT.

The chain recombines TRBV6-2 or TRBV6-3 with TRBJ2-3; 7 bases map to TRBD2. The CDR3 contains 15 residues. Germline lookup yields CDR1 MNHEY and CDR2 SVGEGT. The V and J ends lost 2 bases and 2 bases, in that order; junction bases with no gene match: 4. The CDR3 coding sequence is TGTGCCAGCAGTTACGAGCGGGGCGACACAGATACGCAGTATTTT. Translating it yields CASSYERGDTDTQYF.

J is TRBJ1-1 and V is TRBV6-5; D is ambiguous. CDR1 and CDR2 from the germline V gene are MNHEY and SVGAGI. CDR3 size: 11 residues. Trimming took off 7 bases at V and 3 bases at J, with 6 bases between the two ends. The CDR3 loop is CASKEYTEAFF. The CDR3 nucleotides are TGTGCCAGCAAGGAGTACACTGAAGCTTTCTTT.

V usage is TRBV4-2 and J usage is TRBJ2-3, with TRBD2 identical over 12 bases. The CDR3 runs to 17 residues. Per the germline V gene, CDR1 is LGHNA and CDR2 is YNFKEQ. Trimming took 4 bases from V and 5 from J; bases not matched to a gene: 10. The CDR3 loop reads CASSPRRLAGAVDTQYF. In DNA, the CDR3 is TGTGCCAGCAGCCCACGTCGACTAGCGGGGGCCGTAGATACGCAGTATTTT.

V usage is TRBV4-2 and J usage is TRBJ2-3; D unclear. Germline lookup yields CDR1 LGHNA and CDR2 YNFKEQ. Trimming took off 5 bases at V and 7 bases at J, with 7 bases between the two ends. The CDR3 covers 11 residues. CDR3 sequence reads: CASSSGYTQYF. DNA for the CDR3: TGTGCCAGCAGCTCAGGTTATACGCAGTATTTT.

This chain joins TRBV5-1 and TRBJ2-7; D not certain. The CDR3 totals 14 residues. Between the trimmed V and J ends, which lost 0 bases and 4 bases, there was a span of 11 bases. Germline assignment: CDR1 SGHRS and CDR2 YFSETQ. The DNA of the CDR3 is TGCGCCAGCAGCTTGGCCGGCCCCGGGTACGAGCAGTACTTC. Protein: CASSLAGPGYEQYF.

The V call is TRBV6-5, the J call TRBJ2-7, with 9 positions matching TRBD2. The trim removed 0 bases at V and 4 bases at J, leaving 7 bases unmatched. Germline CDR1 reads MNHEY; CDR2 reads SVGAGI. The CDR3 extends over 16 amino acids. CDR3 sequence: CASSYSGASGTYEQYF. CDR3 DNA sequence: TGTGCCAGCAGTTACTCGGGGGCTAGCGGGACGTACGAGCAGTACTTC.

The gene calls are TRBV7-2 and TRBJ1-4; 7 nucleotides agree with TRBD1. The CDR3 has 13 amino acids. CDR1 SGHTA and CDR2 FQGNSA come from the germline V gene. V lost 7 bases, J lost 6 bases, and 5 bases stayed unmatched. CDR3 residues: CASIQRGHEKLFF. The CDR3 DNA reads TGTGCCAGCATTCAAAGGGGGCATGAAAAACTGTTTTTT.

CDR3 DNA: TGTGCCAGCCAGGGAAGGAGCTCTGGGGCCAACGTCCTGACTTTC. Amino acids: CASQGRSSGANVLTF. The chain is built from TRBV6-4 and TRBJ2-6, with a weak D call TRBD1 (5 bases). V lost 8 bases, J lost 0 bases, and 11 bases lay in between. The CDR3 is 15 residues long. CDR1 and CDR2 (germline): MRHNA, SNTAGT.

The chain couples TRBV30 to TRBJ2-3; 15 bases match TRBD2. Germline V gives CDR1 GTSNPN, CDR2 SVGIG (reference sequence). V shed 2 bases, J shed 6 bases, and the junction held 9 bases outside the gene matches. The CDR3 is 17 amino acids. The CDR3 DNA follows: TGTGCCTGGAGTTTTACCGGACTAGCGGGAGGGCCGGATACGCAGTATTTT. Translated: CAWSFTGLAGGPDTQYF.

The chain joins TRBV9 to TRBJ2-3; unclear D gene. The CDR3 is made up of 15 amino acids. Between the trimmed V and J ends, which lost 2 bases and 2 bases, there was a span of 12 bases. The germline V gene encodes CDR1 SGDLS and CDR2 YYNGEE. The CDR3 DNA reads TGTGCCAGCAGCGTCACAGATCAAAACACAGATACGCAGTATTTT. Its translation is CASSVTDQNTDTQYF.

The V and J genes are TRBV6-5 and TRBJ2-4, with a tentative D call TRBD2 (6 bases). Trimming removed 4 bases at V and 8 bases at J, with 18 bases between. Germline-derived CDR1 and CDR2 are MNHEY and SVGAGI. The length of the CDR3 is 15 residues. The CDR3 sequence is CASSFGTDIGDIQYF. In DNA form, the CDR3 reads TGTGCCAGCAGTTTCGGGACTGATATAGGGGACATTCAGTACTTC.

This rearrangement joins TRBV19 to TRBJ2-3; tentative D call: TRBD2 (6 bases). Deletions cut 5 bases from V and 7 bases from J, with 16 bases between. The germline V gene has CDR1 LNHDA and CDR2 SQIVND (reference sequence). This CDR3 contains 14 residues. The CDR3 region has the DNA TGTGCCAGTAGTCCCCCCGGGGGAAGTAATACGCAGTATTTT. As protein: CASSPPGGSNTQYF.

This rearrangement joins TRBV3-1 (or the pseudogene TRBV3-2) to TRBJ1-6; 10 positions match TRBD1. With 4 bases clipped from V and 6 bases from J, the junction kept 12 bases outside the gene matches. CDR3 size: 18 residues. CDR1 is LGHDT and CDR2 is YNNKEL in the germline V gene (reference sequence). The CDR3 DNA sequence: TGTGCCAGCAGCCCCTCCATCCCTGGGACAGGGGTTAATTCACCCCTCCACTTT. Residues: CASSPSIPGTGVNSPLHF.

This sequence joins TRBV18 and TRBJ2-3; maybe TRBD1 (5 bases). V shed 6 bases and J shed 0 bases, with 13 bases lying between them. The germline gives CDR1 KGHSH, CDR2 LQKENI. The CDR3 runs to 15 residues. CDR3 region: CASSQAGRSTDTQYF. CDR3 bases: TGTGCCAGCTCTCAGGCAGGGCGAAGCACAGATACGCAGTATTTT.

The J gene is TRBJ2-1, the V gene TRBV5-1, with 8 bases fitting TRBD2. The CDR3 is made up of 16 amino acids. Germline lookup yields CDR1 SGHRS and CDR2 YFSETQ. The V gene end was trimmed by 6 bases and the J gene end by 10 bases; junction bases not matched to a gene: 18. In DNA, the CDR3 is TGCGCCAGCACCCTCCGTTCGGATCTTGGCGGGAGGGAGCAGTTCTTC. The encoded protein is CASTLRSDLGGREQFF.

CDR3 nucleotides: TGTGCCAGCAGTTACGGAGGCAGTACCTACGAGCAGTACGTC. This codes for CASSYGGSTYEQYV. This chain joins TRBV6-5 and TRBJ2-7; D perhaps matches TRBD2 (5 bases). The CDR3 consists of 14 residues. V lost 2 bases to trimming and J lost 2 bases, with 10 bases between them. Germline V gene lookup returns CDR1 MNHEY and CDR2 SVGAGI.